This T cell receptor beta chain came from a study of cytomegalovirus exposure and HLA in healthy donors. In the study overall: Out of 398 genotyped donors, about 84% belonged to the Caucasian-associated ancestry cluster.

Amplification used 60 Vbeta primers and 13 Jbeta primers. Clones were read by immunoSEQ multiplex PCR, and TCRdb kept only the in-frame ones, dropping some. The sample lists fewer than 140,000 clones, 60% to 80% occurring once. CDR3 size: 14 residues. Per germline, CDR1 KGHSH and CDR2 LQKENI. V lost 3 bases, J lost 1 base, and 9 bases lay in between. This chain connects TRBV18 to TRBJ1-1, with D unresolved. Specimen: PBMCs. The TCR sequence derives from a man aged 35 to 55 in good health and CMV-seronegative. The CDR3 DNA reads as TGTGCCAGCTCACCCCAGGAGGAGAACACTGAAGCTTTCTTT. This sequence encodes CASSPQEENTEAFF.